The rows below give T cell receptor beta chains drawn from one sample of a study of T cell responses to AZD1222 COVID-19 vaccine. Sequencing used immunoSEQ multiplex PCR; TCRdb keeps in-frame clones, though not all of them. This table has 55,000 to 70,000 clones, about 91% appearing once. The sequencing used peripheral blood, collected 28 days after the second AZD1222 dose. The receptor source for this set is an adult who received the AZD1222 COVID-19 vaccine. The CDR3 runs from the conserved cysteine through the conserved F or W. D genes are given only for firm matches. Where a row states a size, it is once, few, many or the class of an expanded clone; other rows omit it.

>TRBV7-9|TRBJ2-1|TRBD2|.
TGTGCCAGCAGCCCAAGGGTAGCGGGAGCCGACAATGAGCAGTTCTTC
CASSPRVAGADNEQFF
>TRBV6-5|TRBJ2-1|TRBD1|.
TGTGCCAGCAGTTACGGACAGGCAGGATACAATGAGCAGTTCTTC
CASSYGQAGYNEQFF
>TRBV18|TRBJ2-2|.|.
TGTGCCAGCTCACAAAGGGAAGTGGGTACCGGGGAGCTGTTTTTT
CASSQREVGTGELFF
>TRBV5-8|TRBJ2-5|TRBD1|.
TGTGCCAGCAGCCGAGACAGGGGGCGAGAGACCCAGTACTTC
CASSRDRGRETQYF
>TRBV7-9|TRBJ1-2|.|once
TGTGCCAGCAGCCAGGGACGTTTAGGGAACTATGGCTACACCTTC
CASSQGRLGNYGYTF
>TRBV2|TRBJ2-7|TRBD1|.
TGTGCCAGCACAGGGACAGGGGGCCCTTACGAGCAGTACTTC
CASTGTGGPYEQYF
>TRBV4-1|TRBJ2-7|.|once
TGCGCCAGCAGCCACCTAGTCGGCCCCTACGAGCAGTACTTC
CASSHLVGPYEQYF
>TRBV19|TRBJ1-3|TRBD1|.
TGTGCCAGTTCACAGAAACAGGGGGATGTCTCTGGAAACACCATATATTTT
CASSQKQGDVSGNTIYF
>TRBV24-1|TRBJ2-5|.|.
TGTGCCACCAGTGACGCGACTAGACAAGAGACCCAGTACTTC
CATSDATRQETQYF
>TRBV9|TRBJ2-1|.|.
TGTGCCAGCAGCGTAGCATCCCAGGGCCAAGTCAATGAGCAGTTCTTC
CASSVASQGQVNEQFF
>TRBV11-1|TRBJ1-5|.|few
TGTGCCAGCAGCTTAACGGACAATCAGCCCCAGCATTTT
CASSLTDNQPQHF
>TRBV28|TRBJ1-5|.|.
TGTGCCAGCACCGGCTCCGGGGCGTATCAGCCCCAGCATTTT
CASTGSGAYQPQHF
>TRBV10-3|TRBJ2-5|TRBD1|.
TGTGCCATCAGGACCGGGACAGGGGCCCAAGAGACCCAGTACTTC
CAIRTGTGAQETQYF
>TRBV13|TRBJ2-3|.|.
TGTGCCAGCAGTTCAAGATTCACAGATACGCAGTATTTT
CASSSRFTDTQYF
>TRBV27|TRBJ2-3|TRBD2|.
TGTGCCAGCAGTTTACGGCGGGGGAAAACAGATACGCAGTATTTT
CASSLRRGKTDTQYF
>TRBV27|TRBJ2-7|.|.
TGTGCCAGCAGGAGCTCCTACGAGCAGTACTTC
CASRSSYEQYF
>TRBV5-1|TRBJ2-3|.|.
TGCGCCAGCAGCTTGATAGATACGCAGTATTTT
CASSLIDTQYF
>TRBV25-1|TRBJ1-2|.|.
TGTGCCAGCAGTGCCGGGGCCCCGGGTTCGGGTCATGGCTACACCTTC
CASSAGAPGSGHGYTF
>TRBV12-3/TRBV12-4|TRBJ1-2|.|once
TGTGCCAGCAGTTTAGCGCAAGGCCGAGGCTACACCTTC
CASSLAQGRGYTF
>TRBV27|TRBJ1-3|.|.
TGTGCCAGCAGTTCTAGAGGGGGAGGTGGAAACACCATATATTTT
CASSSRGGGGNTIYF
>TRBV30|TRBJ2-1|TRBD1|.
TGTGCCTGTACCGGGACAGGGAGCGTCAATGAGCAGTTCTTC
CACTGTGSVNEQFF
>TRBV5-4|TRBJ2-3|TRBD2|.
TGTGCCAGCCGCTCGGCCAGCGGGGGGCTAGATACGCAGTATTTT
CASRSASGGLDTQYF
>TRBV9|TRBJ1-3|TRBD1|.
TGTGCCAGCAGCGCCGGACAGGCGGGAAACACCATATATTTT
CASSAGQAGNTIYF
>TRBV28|TRBJ1-2|.|.
TGTGCCAGCAGATCTACGGCCCTCTATGGCTACACCTTC
CASRSTALYGYTF
>TRBV6-5|TRBJ2-7|TRBD2|.
TGTGCCAGCAGTTACCTCTTTCGGGAGGGAGGACACGAGCAGTACTTC
CASSYLFREGGHEQYF
>TRBV18|TRBJ1-6|.|.
TGTGCCAGCTCACCCCGGGAAAGCTCCTATAATTCACCCCTCCACTTT
CASSPRESSYNSPLHF
>TRBV11-2|TRBJ2-5|TRBD1|.
TGTGCCAGCAGTTCCGGGACAGGGGTTGTCCAAGAGACCCAGTACTTC
CASSSGTGVVQETQYF
>TRBV19|TRBJ1-5|.|.
TGTGCCAGTAGTATGGTGGGGAGCAATCAGCCCCAGCATTTT
CASSMVGSNQPQHF
>TRBV24-1|TRBJ1-1|.|.
TGTGCCACCCGGGACAAGAGGAACACTGAAGCTTTCTTT
CATRDKRNTEAFF